This T cell receptor beta chain was documented in a study of blood T cell repertoires in COVID-19. As for the study in general: COVID-19 samples, acute and convalescent, were from the United States, Italy and Spain. Sample material is recorded as cDNA or gDNA derived from T cells, B-cell-depleted T cells, or PBMCs.

Methods used by the authors: Cell counts per sample came from amplifying reference gene primers. TCRdb's copy holds only in-frame clones and misses some; the assay was immunoSEQ multiplex PCR. That table gives V, J and clone size, and the DNA gave D and trimming. The sample records about 260,000 clones, more than 85% being singletons. The V segment lost 3 bases and the J segment 4 bases; nucleotides outside the gene matches: 4. Germline assignment: CDR1 KGHDR and CDR2 SFDVKD. The CDR3 length is 15 residues. This sequence originates from an older woman with COVID-19, enrolled during active disease. The sample comprised peripheral blood. This chain uses TRBV24-1 with TRBJ2-3; 9 bases line up with TRBD2. The CDR3 DNA reads as TGTGCCACCAGTGATGTAATAGCGGGAGCAGATACGCAGTATTTT. Protein sequence: CATSDVIAGADTQYF.